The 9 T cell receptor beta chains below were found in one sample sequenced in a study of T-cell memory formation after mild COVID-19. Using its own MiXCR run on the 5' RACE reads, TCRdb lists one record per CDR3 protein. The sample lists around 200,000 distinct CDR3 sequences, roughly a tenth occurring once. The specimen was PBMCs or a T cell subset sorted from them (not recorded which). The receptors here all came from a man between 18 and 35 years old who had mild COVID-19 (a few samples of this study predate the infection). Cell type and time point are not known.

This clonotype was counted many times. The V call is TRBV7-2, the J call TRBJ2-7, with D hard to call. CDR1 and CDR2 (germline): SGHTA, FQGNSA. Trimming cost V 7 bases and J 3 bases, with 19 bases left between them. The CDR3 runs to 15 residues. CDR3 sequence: CASTVREGAFYEQYF. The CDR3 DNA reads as TGTGCCAGCACCGTCCGAGAAGGCGCGTTCTACGAGCAGTACTTC. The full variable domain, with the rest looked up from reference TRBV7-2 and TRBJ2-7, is GAGVSQSPSNKVTEKGKDVELRCDPISGHTALYWYRQSLGQGLEFLIYFQGNSAPDKSGLPSDRFSAERTGGSVSTLTIQRTQQEDSAVYLCASTVREGAFYEQYFGPGTRLTVT.

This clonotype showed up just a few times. The CDR3 DNA sequence: TGCAGTGCTAGAGCGGACTATGGCTACACCTTC. Translated: CSARADYGYTF. This rearrangement joins TRBV20-1 to TRBJ1-2; no definite D call. CDR1 and CDR2 from the germline V gene are DFQATT and SNEGSKA (reference sequence). V gave up 1 base and J gave up 3 bases, with 3 bases separating them. The CDR3 consists of 11 residues.

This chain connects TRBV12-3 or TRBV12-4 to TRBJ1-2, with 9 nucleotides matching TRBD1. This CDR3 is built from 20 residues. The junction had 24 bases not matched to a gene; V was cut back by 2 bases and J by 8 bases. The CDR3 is CASSLRGPGQGIDHYFGYTF. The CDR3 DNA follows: TGTGCCAGCAGTTTAAGGGGACCGGGACAGGGAATTGATCATTATTTCGGCTACACCTTC.

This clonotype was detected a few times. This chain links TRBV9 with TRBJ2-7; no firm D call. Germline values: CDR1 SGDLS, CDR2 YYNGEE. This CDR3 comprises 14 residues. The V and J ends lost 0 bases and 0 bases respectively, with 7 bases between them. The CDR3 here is CASSVVNFSYEQYF. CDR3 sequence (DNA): TGTGCCAGCAGCGTAGTGAACTTCTCCTACGAGCAGTACTTC.

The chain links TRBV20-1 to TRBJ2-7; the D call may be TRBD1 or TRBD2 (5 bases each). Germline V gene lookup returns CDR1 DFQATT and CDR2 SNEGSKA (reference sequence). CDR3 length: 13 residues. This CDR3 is CRLAGDLDDEQYV. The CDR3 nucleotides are TGCAGGCTAGCCGGGGACCTGGACGACGAGCAGTACGTC.

The CDR3 protein is CASSEGRHQPQHF. CDR3 coding DNA: TGCGCCAGCAGCGAGGGACGGCATCAGCCCCAGCATTTT. This chain connects TRBV4-1 to TRBJ1-5; the D gene is possibly TRBD1 (5 bases). The V gene lost 5 bases and the J gene lost 5 bases, with 10 bases spanning the gap. The CDR3 runs 13 residues. Germline V gene lookup returns CDR1 MGHRA and CDR2 YSYEKL.

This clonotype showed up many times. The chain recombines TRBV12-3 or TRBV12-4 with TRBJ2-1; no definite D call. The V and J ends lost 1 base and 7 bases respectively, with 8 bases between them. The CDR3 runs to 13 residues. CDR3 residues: CASSLEAANEQFF. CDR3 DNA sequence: TGTGCCAGCAGTTTAGAAGCTGCGAATGAGCAGTTCTTC.

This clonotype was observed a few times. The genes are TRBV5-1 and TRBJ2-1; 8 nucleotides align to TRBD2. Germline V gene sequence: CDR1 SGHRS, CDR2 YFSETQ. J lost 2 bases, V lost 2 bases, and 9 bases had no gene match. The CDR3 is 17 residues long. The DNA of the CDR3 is TGCGCCAGCAGCTTAGGACTAGCCAACCCCCCCTACAATGAGCAGTTCTTC. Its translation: CASSLGLANPPYNEQFF.

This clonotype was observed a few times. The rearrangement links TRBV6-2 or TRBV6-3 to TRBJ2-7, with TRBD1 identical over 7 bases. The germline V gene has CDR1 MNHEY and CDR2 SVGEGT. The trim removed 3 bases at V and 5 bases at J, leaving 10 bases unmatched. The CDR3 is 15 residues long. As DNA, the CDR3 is TGTGCCAGCAGTTATCGCCCTCAGGGGGAACACGAGCAGTACTTC. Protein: CASSYRPQGEHEQYF.